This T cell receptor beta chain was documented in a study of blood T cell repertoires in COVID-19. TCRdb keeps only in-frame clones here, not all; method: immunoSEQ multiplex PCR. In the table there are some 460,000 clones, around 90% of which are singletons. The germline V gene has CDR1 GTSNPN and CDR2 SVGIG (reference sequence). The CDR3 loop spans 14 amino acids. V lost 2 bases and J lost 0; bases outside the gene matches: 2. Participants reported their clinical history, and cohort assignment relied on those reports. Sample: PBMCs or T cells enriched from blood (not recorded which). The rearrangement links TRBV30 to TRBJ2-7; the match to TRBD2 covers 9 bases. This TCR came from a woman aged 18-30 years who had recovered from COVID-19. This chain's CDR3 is CAWSPSGVSYEQYF. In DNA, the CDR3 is TGTGCCTGGAGTCCTAGCGGGGTCTCCTACGAGCAGTACTTC.